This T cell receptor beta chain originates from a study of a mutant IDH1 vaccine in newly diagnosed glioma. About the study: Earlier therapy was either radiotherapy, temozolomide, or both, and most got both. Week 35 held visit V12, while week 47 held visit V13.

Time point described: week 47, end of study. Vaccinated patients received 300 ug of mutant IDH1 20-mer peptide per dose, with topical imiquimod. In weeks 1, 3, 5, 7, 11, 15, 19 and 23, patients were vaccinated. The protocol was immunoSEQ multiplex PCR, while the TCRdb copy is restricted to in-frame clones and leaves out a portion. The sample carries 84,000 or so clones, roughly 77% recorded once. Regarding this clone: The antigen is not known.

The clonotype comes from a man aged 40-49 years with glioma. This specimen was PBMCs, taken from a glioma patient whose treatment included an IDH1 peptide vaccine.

CDR3 bases: TGTGCCAGCAGGGAACAGGGGGCCGGCGGGGAGCTGTTTTTT. The encoded protein is CASREQGAGGELFF. V is TRBV6-4 and J is TRBJ2-2; 9 bases line up with TRBD1. The CDR3 contains 14 residues. Germline loops: CDR1 MRHNA, CDR2 SNTAGT. The ends lost 6 bases at V and 7 bases at J; junction bases unmatched: 6.